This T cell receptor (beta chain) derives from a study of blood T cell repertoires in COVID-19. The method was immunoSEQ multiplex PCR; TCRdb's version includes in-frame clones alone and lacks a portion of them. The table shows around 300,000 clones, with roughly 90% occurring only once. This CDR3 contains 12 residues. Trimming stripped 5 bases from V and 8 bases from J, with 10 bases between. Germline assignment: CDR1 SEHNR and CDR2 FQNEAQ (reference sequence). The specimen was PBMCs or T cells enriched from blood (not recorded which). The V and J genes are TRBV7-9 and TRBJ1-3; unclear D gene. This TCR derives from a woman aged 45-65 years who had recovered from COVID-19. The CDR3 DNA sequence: TGTGCCAGCAGCCTAACCCGGTACACCATATATTTT. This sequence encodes CASSLTRYTIYF.